These 10 T cell receptor beta chains came from one sample sequenced in a study of T cells of healthy individuals listed by TCRdb under 2018. The protocol used for the library was 5' RACE. Instrument on record: Illumina MiSeq. TCRdb reprocessing: public reads trimmed at Q25 with fastp, clones called with MiXCR, in-frame beta chains kept. Each entry is one CDR3 protein sequence, shown with its most common DNA and genes. The sample yields 60,000 to 75,000 distinct CDR3 sequences; around 15% were counted once. Approximately 4.8% of the sample comes from the top ten. The source of these receptors is a human donor in good health.

V is TRBV6-1 and J is TRBJ1-1; tentative D call: TRBD1 (5 bases). The CDR3 has 13 residues. V shed 4 bases and J shed 6 bases, with 12 bases lying between them. Germline V lookup: CDR1 MNHNS, CDR2 SASEGT. CDR3 sequence reads: CASSARGLAEAFF. The CDR3 coding sequence is TGTGCCAGCAGTGCCCGGGGCCTGGCTGAAGCTTTCTTT.

This clonotype has a handful of counts. V is TRBV20-1 and J is TRBJ2-5; the D is unclear. CDR3 size: 15 residues. Germline values: CDR1 DFQATT, CDR2 SNEGSKA (reference sequence). V lost 1 base and J 2 bases, leaving 14 bases between the germline ends. DNA of the CDR3: TGCAGTGCTAGAGCCACGGCGCGTATACAAGAGACCCAGTACTTC. Encoded protein: CSARATARIQETQYF.

This chain links TRBV7-8 with TRBJ1-1, with a tentative D call TRBD1 (6 bases). Germline V gene sequence: CDR1 SGHVS, CDR2 FQNEAQ. Between the trimmed V and J ends, which lost 5 bases and 8 bases, there was a span of 21 bases. This CDR3 is 15 amino acids long. The CDR3 bases are TGTGCCAGCAGCGAAAACAGGGCCCCTGGGTCAGAAGCTTTCTTT. Translation: CASSENRAPGSEAFF.

This clonotype was observed at least ten times. CDR3 nucleotides: TGTGCCAGCAGTTCTCAGGGCCGAAGCAATAGCAATCAGCCCCAGCATTTT. Protein product: CASSSQGRSNSNQPQHF. J is TRBJ1-5 and V is TRBV27; tentatively, D is TRBD1 (5 bases). This CDR3 comprises 17 residues. V lost 4 bases, J lost 0 bases, and 16 bases lay in between. CDR1 is MNHEY and CDR2 is SMNVEV in the germline V gene (reference sequence).

In regard to this clonotype: A single base separates this from a much larger clone, so it may be a read error. V and J are TRBV7-7 and TRBJ2-5; D uncertain. The CDR3 length is 17 residues. CDR1 and CDR2 from the germline V gene are SSHAT and FNYEAQ (reference sequence). Trimming shortened V by 5 bases and J by 1 base, and 20 bases separated the two germline ends. Written as DNA, the CDR3 is TGTGCCAGCAGCCTCGACGTGTTCGACCTCCTCCAAGAGACCCAGTACTTC. As protein: CASSLDVFDLLQETQYF.

This clonotype has ten or more counts. The rearrangement uses TRBV11-2 and TRBJ1-1, with a weak D call TRBD1 (5 bases). The V gene's germline CDR1 is SGHAT and CDR2 FQNNGV. Trimming stripped 5 bases from V and 0 bases from J, with 10 bases between. The CDR3 spans 14 residues. The CDR3 loop is CASSRDGLNTEAFF. CDR3 nucleotide sequence: TGTGCCAGCAGCCGGGACGGCTTGAACACTGAAGCTTTCTTT.

This clonotype has a handful of counts. The V gene is TRBV2, the J gene TRBJ2-3; the match to TRBD2 covers 12 bases. CDR1 is SNHLY and CDR2 is FYNNEI in the germline V gene. J gave up 5 bases and V 9 bases, and 6 bases lay outside the gene matches. The CDR3 is 14 residues long. This CDR3 is CASNLLAGGDTQYF. CDR3 coding DNA: TGTGCCAGTAACTTACTAGCGGGAGGAGATACGCAGTATTTT.

This clonotype was seen more than once but under ten times. This chain links TRBV5-1 with TRBJ1-1, with D hard to call. The CDR3 sequence is 16 residues long. The V gene's germline CDR1 is SGHRS and CDR2 YFSETQ. V lost 1 base and J lost 1, with 14 bases in between. DNA of the CDR3: TGCGCCAGCAGCTTGTCGCCGGGGAGTCGGAACACTGAAGCTTTCTTT. It is translated as CASSLSPGSRNTEAFF.

This clonotype occurred a few times. J is TRBJ1-3 and V is TRBV12-3 or TRBV12-4; no reliable D call. The CDR3 loop spans 14 amino acids. V lost 5 bases to trimming and J lost 2 bases, with 10 bases between them. The DNA for the CDR3 is TGTGCCAGCAGTACGGACCGAGCTGGAAACACCATATATTTT. Amino acid sequence: CASSTDRAGNTIYF.

This clonotype has ten or more counts. The rearrangement links TRBV28 to TRBJ2-7; D is unclear. V lost 6 bases and J lost 6, with 9 bases in between. In germline, CDR1 is MDHEN, CDR2 SYDVKM. CDR3 length: 11 amino acids. The CDR3, as DNA: TGTGCCAGCAGCCTAGGGCGCGAGCAGTACTTC. This codes for CASSLGREQYF.